The 6 T cell receptor beta chains in this list originate from one sample, sequenced in a study of blood T cell repertoires in COVID-19. The method was immunoSEQ multiplex PCR; TCRdb's version includes in-frame clones alone and lacks a portion of them. The repertoire holds 100,000 or so clones, with 75% to 85% as singletons. Sequencing input: peripheral blood. These receptors all stem from a woman aged 70-85 years with acute or convalescent COVID-19.

The chain carries TRBV12-5 and TRBJ2-2; no reliable D call. Germline-derived CDR1 and CDR2 are LGHNT and FRNRAP. Trimming shortened V by 9 bases and J by 6 bases, and 8 bases separated the two germline ends. The CDR3 extends over 11 amino acids. The CDR3 bases are TGTGCTAGCTCAACTGCCGGGGAGCTGTTTTTT. Translating it yields CASSTAGELFF.

CDR3 loop: CASSGYGRAADTQYF. In nucleotides, the CDR3 is TGTGCCAGCAGTGGCTACGGTCGAGCCGCAGATACGCAGTATTTT. The rearrangement uses TRBV25-1 and TRBJ2-3; D is undetermined. Per the germline V gene, CDR1 is MGHDK and CDR2 is SYGVNS. CDR3 size: 15 residues. The V end was cut by 4 bases, the J end by 4 bases, with 15 bases between.

The gene calls are TRBV12-3 or TRBV12-4 and TRBJ1-2; 9 bases are shared with TRBD1. CDR3 length: 13 residues. After removal of 7 bases from V and 6 bases from J, the junction contained 6 bases not matched to a gene. CDR3 bases: TGTGCCAGCACCCAGGGACAGGGCCATGGCTACACCTTC. Translation: CASTQGQGHGYTF.

This clone was found once. The V call is TRBV6-6, the J call TRBJ1-1; TRBD1 is a possible D gene (6 bases). Germline assignment: CDR1 MNHNY and CDR2 SVGAGI (reference sequence). This CDR3 region has 13 residues. Trimming removed 6 bases from V and 1 base from J, with 9 bases in between. The CDR3 sequence: CASSRTANTEAFF. The CDR3, as DNA: TGTGCCAGCAGCCGGACAGCGAACACTGAAGCTTTCTTT.

This chain uses TRBV27 with TRBJ2-1, with 14 bases matching TRBD2. Trimming cost V 2 bases and J 7 bases; bases outside gene matches: 4. There are 16 residues in the CDR3. Germline V gives CDR1 MNHEY, CDR2 SMNVEV (reference sequence). CDR3 nucleotides: TGTGCCAGCAGTTTAGGGACTAGCGGGAGAGGGAATGAGCAGTTCTTC. Its translation: CASSLGTSGRGNEQFF.

The V call is TRBV9, the J call TRBJ2-2; TRBD2 aligns across 7 bases. CDR1 and CDR2 from the germline V gene are SGDLS and YYNGEE. CDR3 length: 18 residues. The ends lost 0 bases at V and 1 base at J; junction bases unmatched: 9. CDR3 coding DNA: TGTGCCAGCAGCGTAGGCCTCGGGAGGCGGGGGAACACCGGGGAGCTGTTTTTT. Protein sequence: CASSVGLGRRGNTGELFF.